The entry below describes one T cell receptor (beta chain). What it binds is not known. This entry comes from a study of cytomegalovirus exposure and HLA in healthy donors. Study background: Among about 380 genotyped donors, approximately 80% fell in the Caucasian-associated ancestry cluster.

Looked up from germline, CDR1 is SGHAT and CDR2 is FQNNGV. V was pared by 7 bases and J by 0 bases, with 6 bases between. The CDR3 has 12 residues. The study, taken as a whole, reports: TCR beta sequences reportedly predicted most subjects' HLA-A and HLA-B alleles accurately. In a later analysis, TCR beta V- and J-gene trimming was associated with a missense DCLRE1C variant.

PCR amplification relied on 60 Vbeta primers (plus 13 Jbeta primers). In the study's own analysis: Later work found tens of millions of unique TCR beta chains, with about 10 million shared. Only in-frame clones appear in the TCRdb table, and some are missing; sequencing was by immunoSEQ multiplex PCR. V and J calls plus clone size are reproduced from that table; the DNA served to infer D and trimming. Among about 200,000 clones, 75% to 90% were seen once, and the ten largest hold 0.31%. The clonotype comes from a woman aged 25-40 years in good health and CMV-seronegative. What was sequenced was PBMCs. The rearrangement links TRBV11-2 to TRBJ1-1; D remains unclear. The CDR3 protein is CASNHLNTEAFF. The CDR3 nucleotides are TGTGCCAGCAACCACTTGAACACTGAAGCTTTCTTT. Full variable domain (outside the CDR3, taken from reference TRBV11-2 and TRBJ1-1): EAGVAQSPRYKIIEKRQSVAFWCNPISGHATLYWYQQILGQGPKLLIQFQNNGVVDDSQLPKDRFSAERLKGVDSTLKIQPAKLEDSAVYLCASNHLNTEAFFGQGTRLTVV.